Listed here are 23 T cell receptor beta chains from one sample, sequenced in a study of post-analysis software for immune sequencing data. Whole-study results and caveats: About five TRBV segments occurring more often in patients than controls included TRBV5-6, TRBV5-1 and TRBV20-1.

Antigens of these TCRs are unknown. TCR beta libraries were prepared from cDNA with unique molecular identifiers. One entry per CDR3 protein results from TCRdb running MiXCR on the PCR reads. The sample includes approximately 730,000 distinct CDR3 sequences, 30% seen only once; the top ten take about 0.5%. Sequenced material: blood. The receptors stem from a girl between 5 and 17 years old with multiple sclerosis.

The rearrangement joins TRBV3-1 to TRBJ2-3, with a weak D call TRBD2 (5 bases). The germline V gene has CDR1 LGHDT and CDR2 YNNKEL (reference sequence). The CDR3 consists of 17 residues. V lost 4 bases to trimming and J lost 3 bases, with 20 bases between them. The CDR3, as DNA: TGTGCCAGCAGCCTCCCTCTGAGCGGAGTGGGGACAGATACGCAGTATTTT. Translation: CASSLPLSGVGTDTQYF.

The table lists this clonotype with a few counts. The J gene is TRBJ1-1, the V gene TRBV11-2, with D hard to call. The CDR3 extends over 13 amino acids. Trimming removed 4 bases from V and 2 bases from J, with 8 bases in between. CDR1 is SGHAT and CDR2 is FQNNGV in the germline V gene. The CDR3 loop is CASSSRLNTEAFF. The CDR3 coding sequence is TGTGCCAGCAGCTCTCGGCTTAACACTGAAGCTTTCTTT.

The sample holds a few counts of this clonotype. This sequence joins TRBV28 and TRBJ1-1, with TRBD1 matching 10 bases. Unmatched junction bases numbered 5, after V lost 4 bases and J lost 0 bases. Germline V CDR1 and CDR2: MDHEN, SYDVKM. The CDR3 totals 16 residues. For the CDR3, the DNA is TGTGCCAGCAGTTCGCCGGGACAGGGGTTGAACACTGAAGCTTTCTTT. Translated, it gives CASSSPGQGLNTEAFF. Variable domain in full (rest from reference TRBV28 and TRBJ1-1): DVKVTQSSRYLVKRTGEKVFLECVQDMDHENMFWYRQDPGLGLRLIYFSYDVKMKEKGDIPEGYSVSREKKERFSLILESASTNQTSMYLCASSSPGQGLNTEAFFGQGTRLTVV.

V is TRBV10-2 and J is TRBJ2-5, with 7 bases fitting TRBD1. Judging by the DNA end, TRBJ2-7 fits better; the J call may be wrong. Per the germline V gene, CDR1 is WSHSY and CDR2 is SAAADI. CDR3 length equals 16 residues. DNA of the CDR3: TGCGCCAGCAGGGATTTAACAGGGGACATCGCCTACGAGCAGTACTTC. It encodes CASRDLTGDIAYEQYF.

The CDR3 sequence is CSARDRLRVNQPQHF. CDR3 sequence (DNA): TGCAGTGCTAGAGATCGGCTGCGCGTGAATCAGCCCCAGCATTTT. This chain links TRBV20-1 with TRBJ1-5, with unresolved D. V gave up 0 bases and J gave up 4 bases, with 13 bases separating them. Germline lookup yields CDR1 DFQATT and CDR2 SNEGSKA (reference sequence). CDR3 size: 15 residues.

There are a few counts of this clonotype. The rearrangement joins TRBV29-1 to TRBJ2-1, with D unclear. Germline V gene lookup returns CDR1 SQVTM and CDR2 ANQGSEA. The CDR3 extends over 12 amino acids. Trimming removed 4 bases from V and 6 bases from J, with 10 bases in between. The CDR3 DNA is TGCAGCGTTGGCGGTACCCCCAATGAGCAGTTCTTC. Its translation: CSVGGTPNEQFF.

This chain links TRBV5-1 with TRBJ2-1; 14 bases agree with TRBD2. The length of the CDR3 is 16 residues. V shed 4 bases, J shed 6 bases, and the junction held 6 bases outside the gene matches. Germline V gene data show CDR1 as SGHRS and CDR2 as YFSETQ. This CDR3 is CASSGGTSGSGNEQFF. CDR3 coding DNA: TGCGCCAGCAGCGGGGGGACTAGCGGGAGTGGCAATGAGCAGTTCTTC. The variable domain in full, completed from reference TRBV5-1 and TRBJ2-1, reads KAGVTQTPRYLIKTRGQQVTLSCSPISGHRSVSWYQQTPGQGLQFLFEYFSETQRNKGNFPGRFSGRQFSNSRSEMNVSTLELGDSALYLCASSGGTSGSGNEQFFGPGTRLTVL.

This clonotype was recorded once. This chain links TRBV20-1 with TRBJ1-1; 9 bases match TRBD1. The junction had 22 bases not matched to a gene; V was cut back by 6 bases and J by 5 bases. Germline CDR1 is DFQATT and CDR2 is SNEGSKA (reference sequence). The CDR3 sequence is 18 residues long. CDR3: CSAPNLELYRGQFTEAFF. CDR3 sequence (DNA): TGCAGTGCCCCGAACCTCGAGCTCTACAGGGGGCAGTTTACTGAAGCTTTCTTT.

This clonotype showed up just a few times. This chain links TRBV10-2 with TRBJ2-3, with 10 bases fitting TRBD1. CDR1 WSHSY and CDR2 SAAADI come from the germline V gene. The CDR3 covers 16 residues. V dropped 7 bases and J dropped 6; count of bases not matched to a gene: 13. The CDR3 coding sequence is TGCGCCAGCAATCGAGCGGGACAGGGGAATGAGGATACGCAGTATTTT. Encoded protein: CASNRAGQGNEDTQYF.

This clonotype was recorded a few times. This chain uses TRBV6-5 with TRBJ2-3; no definite D call. V lost 6 bases and J lost 0, with 7 bases in between. CDR1 MNHEY and CDR2 SVGAGI come from the germline V gene. This CDR3 contains 13 residues. Written as DNA, the CDR3 is TGTGCCAGCAGAACCTTGAGCACAGATACGCAGTATTTT. It specifies CASRTLSTDTQYF.

Note on this clonotype: This may stem from a read error, because a much larger clone lies one nucleotide away. The chain combines TRBV24-1 with TRBJ2-4, with D uncertain. The J call is in doubt because the DNA end fits TRBJ2-7 better. In germline, CDR1 is KGHDR, CDR2 SFDVKD. This CDR3 spans 11 amino acids. The CDR3 loop is CATSDLCEQYF. For the CDR3, the DNA is TGTGCCACCAGTGATTTGTGCGAGCAGTACTTC.

The V call is TRBV15, the J call TRBJ2-3; possibly TRBD1 or TRBD2 for D (5 bases each). Germline V gene sequence: CDR1 LNHNV, CDR2 YYDKDF (reference sequence). Trimming left V 0 bases short and J 4 bases short, with 8 bases between. This CDR3 has 14 residues. The CDR3 is CATSRDGGSDTQYF. In DNA form, the CDR3 reads TGTGCCACCAGCAGAGATGGGGGATCAGATACGCAGTATTTT.

The chain carries TRBV7-2 and TRBJ2-3, with TRBD2 matching 12 bases. CDR3 length: 16 amino acids. V shed 0 bases and J 8 bases; nucleotides not matched to a gene: 6. Germline V gives CDR1 SGHTA, CDR2 FQGNSA. The CDR3 DNA reads as TGTGCCAGCAGCTTAGCTCGACTAGCGGGAGTCGGTACGCAGTATTTT. It specifies CASSLARLAGVGTQYF.

The CDR3 region is CASSSEGASYNEQFF. Written as DNA, the CDR3 is TGTGCCAGCAGCTCAGAGGGGGCTTCCTACAATGAGCAGTTCTTC. The chain combines TRBV9 with TRBJ2-1; TRBD1 matches 7 bases. CDR3 length equals 15 residues. The V gene's germline CDR1 is SGDLS and CDR2 YYNGEE. J gave up 1 base and V 4 bases, and 5 bases lay outside the gene matches.

V is TRBV18 and J is TRBJ1-1, with D perhaps matching TRBD1 (5 bases). This CDR3 has 13 residues. The germline gives CDR1 KGHSH, CDR2 LQKENI. Trimming took 5 bases from V and 5 from J, leaving 12 bases between them. CDR3 protein: CASSTDDRTEAFF. The CDR3 nucleotides read TGTGCCAGCTCAACGGATGACAGAACTGAAGCTTTCTTT.

The chain joins TRBV20-1 to TRBJ2-2, with D perhaps TRBD1 (6 bases). The CDR3 consists of 15 residues. V was cut by 6 bases and J by 6 bases, with 20 bases left in between. Germline V lookup: CDR1 DFQATT, CDR2 SNEGSKA (reference sequence). The CDR3 DNA sequence: TGCAGTGCCAGTGAGGCCAGGGGTACGGCCGGGGAGCTGTTTTTT. Its translation is CSASEARGTAGELFF.

This chain joins TRBV5-1 and TRBJ1-4; D is ambiguous. CDR3 length: 17 amino acids. V lost 2 bases, J lost 0 bases, and 14 bases lay in between. Germline lookup yields CDR1 SGHRS and CDR2 YFSETQ. Here the CDR3 reads CASSFPATDPTNEKLFF. The DNA of the CDR3 is TGCGCCAGCAGCTTCCCAGCTACAGATCCAACTAATGAAAAACTGTTTTTT.

The chain couples TRBV27 to TRBJ2-1; no clear D gene. The germline V gene encodes CDR1 MNHEY and CDR2 SMNVEV (reference sequence). The CDR3 covers 13 residues. Trimming removed 6 bases from V and 7 bases from J, with 13 bases in between. The CDR3 protein is CASSPTQANEQFF. CDR3 DNA: TGTGCCAGCAGCCCAACCCAAGCGAATGAGCAGTTCTTC.

The rearrangement uses TRBV6-2 or TRBV6-3 and TRBJ2-2, with 11 positions matching TRBD2. The length of the CDR3 is 14 residues. Per the germline V gene, CDR1 is MNHEY and CDR2 is SVGEGT. V shed 8 bases, J shed 2 bases, and the junction held 1 base outside the gene matches. Written as DNA, the CDR3 is TGTGCCAGCGGGACTAGCGGAAACACCGGGGAGCTGTTTTTT. As protein: CASGTSGNTGELFF.

This clonotype was observed a few times. The chain joins TRBV10-3 to TRBJ2-5; TRBD1 matches at 7 bases. This CDR3 has 15 residues. The germline CDR1 and CDR2 sequences are ENHRY and SYGVKD. V shed 4 bases and J 3 bases; nucleotides not matched to a gene: 8. Here the CDR3 DNA reads TGTGCCATCAGTGCGGGACAGTCAATGGAAGAGACCCAGTACTTC. Translation: CAISAGQSMEETQYF.

The rearrangement links TRBV6-2 or TRBV6-3 to TRBJ1-1, with D hard to call. There are 14 residues in the CDR3. Trimming removed 2 bases from V and 0 bases from J, with 7 bases in between. Germline CDR1 MNHEY, CDR2 SVGEGT. The DNA for the CDR3 is TGTGCCAGCAGTTACCCAGGCTTGAACACTGAAGCTTTCTTT. This sequence encodes CASSYPGLNTEAFF.

About this clonotype itself: A single base separates this from a much larger clone, so it may be a read error. V usage is TRBV6-5 and J usage is TRBJ2-1; unclear D gene. The CDR3 covers 16 residues. Germline lookup yields CDR1 MNHEY and CDR2 SVGAGI. The CDR3 sequence is CASRTPMKGTYSEQFF. The DNA for the CDR3 is TGTGCCAGCAGAACCCCAATGAAGGGTACCTACAGTGAGCAGTTCTTC.

The chain recombines TRBV7-9 with TRBJ2-7; D may be TRBD2 (6 bases). Germline V CDR1 and CDR2: SEHNR, FQNEAQ (reference sequence). The V end was cut by 0 bases, the J end by 0 bases, with 12 bases between. The CDR3 is 16 residues long. The CDR3 region has the DNA TGTGCCAGCAGCTTAGCCGGGACTCTGAGCTCCTACGAGCAGTACTTC. Translated, it gives CASSLAGTLSSYEQYF.